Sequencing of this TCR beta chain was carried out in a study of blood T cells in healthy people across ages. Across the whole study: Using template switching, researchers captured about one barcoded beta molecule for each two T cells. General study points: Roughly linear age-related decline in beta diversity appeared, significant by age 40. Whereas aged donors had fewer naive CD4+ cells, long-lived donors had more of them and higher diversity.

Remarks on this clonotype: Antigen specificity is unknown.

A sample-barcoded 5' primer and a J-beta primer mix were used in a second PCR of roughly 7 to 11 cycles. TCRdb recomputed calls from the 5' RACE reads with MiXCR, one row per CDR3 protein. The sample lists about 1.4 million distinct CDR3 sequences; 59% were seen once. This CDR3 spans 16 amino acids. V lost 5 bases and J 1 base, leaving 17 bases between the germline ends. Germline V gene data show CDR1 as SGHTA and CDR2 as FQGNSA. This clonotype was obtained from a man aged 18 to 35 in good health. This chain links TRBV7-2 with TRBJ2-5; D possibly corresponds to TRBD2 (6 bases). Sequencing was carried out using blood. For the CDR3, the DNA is TGTGCCAGCAGCCCTATGGGTGGGGGGACCCAAGAGACCCAGTACTTC. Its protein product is CASSPMGGGTQETQYF.